Each of the 26 T cell receptor beta chains below was sequenced from the same sample in a study of neurological immune-mediated disorders. MiXCR, run by TCRdb on the 5' RACE reads, gives a single entry per CDR3 protein. The sample has approximately 50,000 distinct CDR3 sequences; about a tenth are singletons. Sequenced material: PBMCs. These receptor sequences come from a man aged 65 to 79 with HTLV-1-associated myelopathy (HAM/TSP).

There are many counts of this clonotype. The genes are TRBV7-2 and TRBJ1-1, with 11 bases identical to TRBD1. The V gene's germline CDR1 is SGHTA and CDR2 FQGNSA. CDR3 length: 15 amino acids. After removal of 0 bases from V and 4 bases from J, the junction contained 1 base not matched to a gene. The CDR3 sequence is CASSLAGTGGTEAFF. The CDR3 region has the DNA TGTGCCAGCAGCTTAGCTGGGACAGGGGGCACTGAAGCTTTCTTT.

In this sample, this clonotype turned up many times. The chain is built from TRBV28 and TRBJ2-5; TRBD2 aligns across 8 bases. The CDR3 contains 18 residues. After removal of 1 base from V and 7 bases from J, the junction contained 17 bases not matched to a gene. CDR1 is MDHEN, CDR2 SYDVKM, per germline. The CDR3 DNA reads as TGTGCCAGCAGTTTATCCTCGGGTAGCGGGATACTGGGCGGGACCCAGTACTTC. Amino acids: CASSLSSGSGILGGTQYF.

This clonotype showed up many times. V is TRBV12-3 or TRBV12-4 and J is TRBJ2-7, with 7 nucleotides matching TRBD1. The CDR3 totals 14 residues. V trimming: 4 bases; J trimming: 4 bases; junction bases outside the gene matches: 7. The CDR3 reads CASSSQGKLYEQYF. DNA of the CDR3: TGTGCCAGCAGTTCACAGGGGAAACTGTACGAGCAGTACTTC.

This clonotype was detected many times. J is TRBJ2-1 and V is TRBV5-5; tentatively, D is TRBD2 (5 bases). The V gene lost 0 bases and the J gene lost 2 bases, with 6 bases spanning the gap. Germline assignment: CDR1 SGHKS and CDR2 YYEKEE (reference sequence). The CDR3 sequence is 14 residues long. CDR3 amino acids: CASSLAGAYNEQFF. The CDR3 DNA is TGTGCCAGCAGCTTGGCCGGGGCCTACAATGAGCAGTTCTTC.

This clonotype was observed many times. The V gene is TRBV12-3 or TRBV12-4, the J gene TRBJ2-2; TRBD2 might be the D (6 bases). The CDR3 is made up of 16 amino acids. V lost 4 bases and J lost 5, with 17 bases in between. The CDR3 sequence: CASSSNWGGGTGELFF. DNA for the CDR3: TGTGCCAGCAGTTCGAACTGGGGAGGTGGGACCGGGGAGCTGTTTTTT.

This clonotype was observed many times. The V gene is TRBV29-1, the J gene TRBJ2-5; 9 bases align to TRBD1. Trimming took 2 bases from V and 4 from J; bases not matched to a gene: 2. Looked up from germline, CDR1 is SQVTM and CDR2 is ANQGSEA. This CDR3 has 13 residues. The CDR3, as DNA: TGCAGCGTTGAAACGGACAGGGGAGAGACCCAGTACTTC. Translation gives CSVETDRGETQYF. The variable domain in full, with the rest retrieved from reference TRBV29-1 and TRBJ2-5, is SAVISQKPSRDICQRGTSLTIQCQVDSQVTMMFWYRQQPGQSLTLIATANQGSEATYESGFVIDKFPISRPNLTFSTLTVSNMSPEDSSIYLCSVETDRGETQYFGPGTRLLVL.

This clonotype was recorded a few times. The V and J genes are TRBV6-2 or TRBV6-3 and TRBJ2-6; a possible D gene is TRBD1 (6 bases). Trimming cost V 6 bases and J 2 bases, with 17 bases left between them. CDR1 is MNHEY, CDR2 SVGEGT, per germline. This CDR3 region has 17 residues. Here the CDR3 DNA reads TGTGCCAGCAGCACGCACAGGACAGCCGCTGGGGCCAACGTCCTGACTTTC. Translation gives CASSTHRTAAGANVLTF.

This clonotype was detected many times. The chain is built from TRBV10-2 and TRBJ2-7, with TRBD2 identical over 12 bases. The CDR3 contains 14 residues. V was pared by 6 bases and J by 5 bases, with 5 bases of the junction left unmatched. Germline assignment: CDR1 WSHSY and CDR2 SAAADI. In DNA, the CDR3 is TGCGCCAGCAGCGGACTAGCGGGATCCAACGAGCAGTACTTC. The encoded protein is CASSGLAGSNEQYF.

This clonotype was detected many times. The V call is TRBV3-1, the J call TRBJ1-1; D perhaps matches TRBD1 (5 bases). The CDR3 spans 15 residues. The germline V gene encodes CDR1 LGHDT and CDR2 YNNKEL (reference sequence). The V end lost 6 bases, the J end lost 2 bases, and 16 bases lay between the germline ends. DNA of the CDR3: TGTGCCAGCAGGCAACGTGACAGACCCAACACTGAAGCTTTCTTT. Translation: CASRQRDRPNTEAFF. The variable domain in full, with the rest retrieved from reference TRBV3-1 and TRBJ1-1, is DTAVSQTPKYLVTQMGNDKSIKCEQNLGHDTMYWYKQDSKKFLKIMFSYNNKELIINETVPNRFSPKSPDKAHLNLHINSLELGDSAVYFCASRQRDRPNTEAFFGQGTRLTVV.

This clonotype was observed many times. V and J are TRBV9 and TRBJ1-6; 9 bases line up with TRBD1. CDR3 size: 15 residues. Germline loops: CDR1 SGDLS, CDR2 YYNGEE. Trimming cost V 2 bases and J 6 bases; bases outside gene matches: 3. CDR3 residues: CASSVGDRANSPLHF. The DNA of the CDR3 is TGTGCCAGCAGCGTTGGGGACAGGGCTAATTCACCCCTCCACTTT.

This chain links TRBV11-2 with TRBJ2-5, with no clear D. There are 15 residues in the CDR3. The V end lost 6 bases, the J end lost 2 bases, and 16 bases lay between the germline ends. Germline V gives CDR1 SGHAT, CDR2 FQNNGV. CDR3 loop: CASRKSPGRQETQYF. The CDR3, as DNA: TGTGCCAGCAGGAAGAGCCCCGGGCGGCAAGAGACCCAGTACTTC.

This clonotype was picked up many times. The V call is TRBV4-1, the J call TRBJ1-2; weak D call: TRBD1 (5 bases). V lost 0 bases and J lost 10, with 15 bases in between. The CDR3 contains 14 residues. Looked up from germline, CDR1 is MGHRA and CDR2 is YSYEKL. The CDR3 coding sequence is TGCGCCAGCAGCCAAGATATAGTAGGGACGGCCTACACCTTC. This gives the protein CASSQDIVGTAYTF.

This clonotype was counted many times. The V and J genes are TRBV9 and TRBJ2-1; TRBD1 matches 9 bases. This CDR3 has 20 residues. J gave up 1 base and V 7 bases, and 21 bases lay outside the gene matches. Germline CDR1 is SGDLS and CDR2 is YYNGEE. CDR3 sequence (DNA): TGTGCCAGCGACCACCGGGGGACAGGGTTGCTACGGCCTTCCTACAATGAGCAGTTCTTC. It encodes CASDHRGTGLLRPSYNEQFF.

This clonotype was seen repeatedly, ten times or more. The gene calls are TRBV6-6 and TRBJ2-2, with D possibly being TRBD2 (6 bases). In germline, CDR1 is MNHNY, CDR2 SVGAGI (reference sequence). V lost 5 bases, J lost 8 bases, and 12 bases lay in between. This CDR3 contains 13 residues. The CDR3 here is CASSVSGRGELFF. Written as DNA, the CDR3 is TGTGCCAGCAGTGTGTCAGGGAGGGGGGAGCTGTTTTTT.

The sample holds many counts of this clonotype. The chain combines TRBV7-9 with TRBJ1-1, with a possible D match to TRBD1 (6 bases). The CDR3 loop spans 16 amino acids. Looked up from germline, CDR1 is SEHNR and CDR2 is FQNEAQ (reference sequence). V gave up 5 bases and J gave up 4 bases, with 20 bases separating them. The CDR3 DNA is TGTGCCAGCAGCCCCCAGGGGCCCCTTGGGGGCACTGAAGCTTTCTTT. This encodes CASSPQGPLGGTEAFF.

Notes on this clonotype: A clone one base away is much larger, so this may be a read error. J is TRBJ2-1 and V is TRBV29-1, with 8 nucleotides matching TRBD1. Germline V lookup: CDR1 SQVTM, CDR2 ANQGSEA. CDR3 length: 13 residues. After removal of 5 bases from V and 8 bases from J, the junction contained 8 bases not matched to a gene. The CDR3, as DNA: TGCAGCGTTAGTGTCAGGGGGCTGGATGAGCAGTTCTTC. This encodes CSVSVRGLDEQFF.

This clonotype was detected many times. The conserved phenylalanine or tryptophan is not found at the CDR3 terminus, so this likely reflects a read error. The V and J genes are TRBV7-2 and TRBJ1-1, with D possibly being TRBD1 (5 bases). Germline V gene lookup returns CDR1 SGHTA and CDR2 FQGNSA. Trimming took off 1 base at V and 7 bases at J, with 10 bases between the two ends. This CDR3 contains 13 residues. CDR3 bases: TGTGCCAGCAGCTTAGGGGGACGGATTGAAGCTTTCCTT. This translates into CASSLGGRIEAFL.

This clonotype was detected ten times or more. The V gene is TRBV29-1, the J gene TRBJ2-1; either TRBD1 or TRBD2 may supply D (5 bases each). Trimming removed 6 bases at V and 4 bases at J, with 19 bases between. The V gene's germline CDR1 is SQVTM and CDR2 ANQGSEA. This CDR3 has 15 residues. CDR3 loop: CSVQTGTGMYNEQFF. The CDR3 DNA sequence: TGCAGCGTCCAAACCGGGACCGGAATGTACAATGAGCAGTTCTTC.

This clonotype was found a few times. The chain employs TRBV20-1 and TRBJ2-1; D not certain. Trimming took 2 bases from V and 13 from J, leaving 12 bases between them. Germline V gives CDR1 DFQATT, CDR2 SNEGSKA (reference sequence). The CDR3 has 11 residues. CDR3 coding DNA: TGCAGTGCTAGACCCAGGAAGACCCAGTTCTTC. Translating gives CSARPRKTQFF.

The sample holds many counts of this clonotype. This chain joins TRBV27 and TRBJ2-1, with TRBD2 matching 11 bases. The germline V gene has CDR1 MNHEY and CDR2 SMNVEV (reference sequence). Unmatched junction bases numbered 18, after V lost 3 bases and J lost 8 bases. The CDR3 is 19 residues long. Here the CDR3 DNA reads TGTGCCAGCAGTTTGGGGGACGTGCCGCCTAGCGGGAGGTTAGATGAGCAGTTCTTC. Protein sequence: CASSLGDVPPSGRLDEQFF.

The rearrangement links TRBV5-1 to TRBJ2-7, with TRBD1 matching over 7 bases. The CDR3 loop spans 16 amino acids. The trim removed 4 bases at V and 1 base at J, leaving 11 bases unmatched. The germline CDR1 and CDR2 sequences are SGHRS and YFSETQ. DNA for the CDR3: TGCGCCAGCAGCGCTGACTGGACAGGCAGATCCTACGAGCAGTACTTC. Translated: CASSADWTGRSYEQYF. Full variable domain (missing parts from reference TRBV5-1 and TRBJ2-7): KAGVTQTPRYLIKTRGQQVTLSCSPISGHRSVSWYQQTPGQGLQFLFEYFSETQRNKGNFPGRFSGRQFSNSRSEMNVSTLELGDSALYLCASSADWTGRSYEQYFGPGTRLTVT.

This clonotype was counted at least ten times. V gene TRBV12-3 or TRBV12-4 combines with J gene TRBJ1-2; D is ambiguous. Between the trimmed V and J ends, which lost 6 bases and 8 bases, there was a span of 16 bases. The CDR3 is 13 amino acids. Here the CDR3 DNA reads TGTGCCAGCAGCCCCCACCCCCCCAGCGGCTACACCTTC. As protein: CASSPHPPSGYTF.

This clonotype was detected many times. V and J are TRBV2 and TRBJ2-1; the D call may be TRBD1 or TRBD2 (5 bases each). Germline-derived CDR1 and CDR2 are SNHLY and FYNNEI. The CDR3 covers 14 residues. Trimming took off 2 bases at V and 6 bases at J, with 11 bases between the two ends. This CDR3 reads CASSESRGGNEQFF. The CDR3, as DNA: TGTGCCAGCAGTGAAAGTCGTGGGGGCAATGAGCAGTTCTTC.

This clonotype was seen many times. The rearrangement joins TRBV18 to TRBJ2-7; 7 bases are a match to TRBD1. The CDR3 runs 15 residues. V gave up 6 bases and J gave up 0 bases; unmatched junction bases: 8. The germline gives CDR1 KGHSH, CDR2 LQKENI. The CDR3 bases are TGTGCCAGCTCGCACCCAGGGGGTAGCTCCTACGAGCAGTACTTC. The encoded protein is CASSHPGGSSYEQYF.

This clonotype was recorded many times. The CDR3 DNA reads TGTGCCAGCAGTTCCTTTATGGATGTAGAGACCCAGTACTTC. It encodes CASSSFMDVETQYF. The chain carries TRBV27 and TRBJ2-5; D is unclear. There are 14 residues in the CDR3. V gave up 4 bases and J gave up 4 bases, with 13 bases separating them. CDR1 is MNHEY and CDR2 is SMNVEV in the germline V gene (reference sequence).

This clonotype was seen at least ten times. The chain has TRBV27 and TRBJ2-7; D possibly corresponds to TRBD2 (6 bases). V gave up 3 bases and J gave up 5 bases, with 14 bases separating them. CDR1 and CDR2 (germline): MNHEY, SMNVEV (reference sequence). The length of the CDR3 is 14 residues. CDR3 coding DNA: TGTGCCAGCAGTTTCCGGGACTCGGGAAACGAGCAGTACTTC. Translated, it gives CASSFRDSGNEQYF.